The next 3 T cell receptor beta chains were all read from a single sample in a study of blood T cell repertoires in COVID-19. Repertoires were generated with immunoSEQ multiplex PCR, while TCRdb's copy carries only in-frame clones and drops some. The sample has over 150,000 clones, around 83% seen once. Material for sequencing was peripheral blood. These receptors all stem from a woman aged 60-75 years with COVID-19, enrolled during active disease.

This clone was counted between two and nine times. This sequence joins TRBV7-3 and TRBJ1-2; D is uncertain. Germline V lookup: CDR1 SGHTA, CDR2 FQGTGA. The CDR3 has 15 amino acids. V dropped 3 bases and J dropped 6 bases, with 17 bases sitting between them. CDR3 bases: TGTGCCAGCAGCTTTGACGGCAGGTCGTTTGATGGCTACACCTTC. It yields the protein CASSFDGRSFDGYTF. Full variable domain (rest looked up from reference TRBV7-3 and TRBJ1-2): GAGVSQTPSNKVTEKGKYVELRCDPISGHTALYWYRQSLGQGPEFLIYFQGTGAADDSGLPNDRFFAVRPEGSVSTLKIQRTERGDSAVYLCASSFDGRSFDGYTFGSGTRLTVV.

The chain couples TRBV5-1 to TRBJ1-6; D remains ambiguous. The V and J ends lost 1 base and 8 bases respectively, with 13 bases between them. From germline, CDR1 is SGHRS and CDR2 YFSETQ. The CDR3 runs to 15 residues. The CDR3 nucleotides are TGCGCCAGCAGCTTGCTACCGGAGAGTGATTCACCCCTCCACTTT. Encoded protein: CASSLLPESDSPLHF.

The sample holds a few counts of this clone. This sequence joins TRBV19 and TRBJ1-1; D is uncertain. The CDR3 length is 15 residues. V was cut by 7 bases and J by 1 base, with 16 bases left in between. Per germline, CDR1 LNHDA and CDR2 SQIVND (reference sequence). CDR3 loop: CASTPLSRQNTEAFF. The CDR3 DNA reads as TGTGCCAGTACCCCTCTTTCGAGGCAGAACACTGAAGCTTTCTTT.